The 15 T cell receptor beta chains in this list originate from one sample, sequenced in a study of PD-1 blockade in classical Hodgkin lymphoma. Autologous stem cell transplantation was followed by relapse in every patient, and brentuximab vedotin exposure varied. Magnetic negative selection purified CD4+ T cells from thawed PBMCs. Clones were read by immunoSEQ multiplex PCR, and TCRdb kept only the in-frame ones, dropping some. The sample lists 5,500 to 6,500 clones, approximately 72% seen once, with roughly 3.4% in the top ten. The specimen was CD4+ T cells from blood, collected at baseline. These receptors were taken from a human donor with classical Hodgkin lymphoma.

The rearrangement joins TRBV7-2 to TRBJ1-1; D unresolved. The CDR3 sequence is 14 residues long. V dropped 4 bases and J dropped 0 bases, with 9 bases sitting between them. Germline lookup yields CDR1 SGHTA and CDR2 FQGNSA. The CDR3 sequence is CASSYQFLNTEAFF. The CDR3 DNA sequence: TGTGCCAGCAGCTACCAGTTCCTGAACACTGAAGCTTTCTTT.

This rearrangement joins TRBV19 to TRBJ2-4; D unclear. Germline values: CDR1 LNHDA, CDR2 SQIVND (reference sequence). The CDR3 runs 13 residues. The V end was cut by 0 bases, the J end by 6 bases, with 6 bases between. CDR3 region: CASSIDSVNIQYF. CDR3 in DNA: TGTGCCAGTAGTATAGACAGCGTAAACATTCAGTACTTC.

The J gene is TRBJ2-7, the V gene TRBV6-5, with D possibly matching TRBD2 (6 bases). Trimming cost V 2 bases and J 5 bases, with 16 bases left between them. Germline CDR1 is MNHEY and CDR2 is SVGAGI. This CDR3 spans 15 amino acids. DNA for the CDR3: TGTGCCAGCAGTTACGCCGGTGGGGGGTACCACGAGCAGTACTTC. Protein sequence: CASSYAGGGYHEQYF.

This chain joins TRBV28 and TRBJ2-5, with D perhaps assigned TRBD1 or TRBD2 (5 bases each). Germline V gene sequence: CDR1 MDHEN, CDR2 SYDVKM. Trimming stripped 3 bases from V and 3 bases from J, with 11 bases between. The CDR3 runs 14 residues. CDR3 sequence reads: CASSFGGEKETQYF. CDR3 coding DNA: TGTGCCAGCAGTTTTGGGGGAGAGAAAGAGACCCAGTACTTC.

This rearrangement joins TRBV9 to TRBJ2-3; 11 bases align to TRBD2. CDR3 size: 16 residues. With 1 base clipped from V and 7 bases from J, the junction kept 8 bases outside the gene matches. Germline CDR1 reads SGDLS; CDR2 reads YYNGEE. The chain's CDR3 is CASSVRDSGGANTQYF. CDR3 nucleotides: TGTGCCAGCAGCGTACGGGATAGCGGGGGGGCCAATACGCAGTATTTT.

V usage is TRBV7-9 and J usage is TRBJ2-2; 7 bases line up with TRBD1. The CDR3 runs 15 residues. The V segment lost 1 base and the J segment 9 bases; nucleotides outside the gene matches: 8. The germline V gene has CDR1 SEHNR and CDR2 FQNEAQ (reference sequence). The CDR3 DNA follows: TGTGCCAGCAGCTTAGGGTCAAGGGGGCAACGGGAGCTGTTTTTT. It specifies CASSLGSRGQRELFF.

This clone was recorded once. The rearrangement uses TRBV28 and TRBJ1-1; D remains unclear. Deletions cut 2 bases from V and 5 bases from J, with 15 bases between. The germline V gene encodes CDR1 MDHEN and CDR2 SYDVKM. The CDR3 runs 15 residues. The CDR3 region has the DNA TGTGCCAGCAGTTTAGGGAACAGCAGGAAAACTGAAGCTTTCTTT. This gives the protein CASSLGNSRKTEAFF.

The J gene is TRBJ2-1, the V gene TRBV7-2, with 9 nucleotides matching TRBD2. Germline assignment: CDR1 SGHTA and CDR2 FQGNSA. The junction had 17 bases not matched to a gene; V was cut back by 2 bases and J by 9 bases. The CDR3 has 18 amino acids. The DNA of the CDR3 is TGTGCCAGCAGCTTAAGCCCCTTTGGGGGCGGGGGGGCTGGTGAGCAGTTCTTC. The encoded protein is CASSLSPFGGGGAGEQFF. Together with reference TRBV7-2 and TRBJ2-1, the CDR3 gives the full variable domain: GAGVSQSPSNKVTEKGKDVELRCDPISGHTALYWYRQSLGQGLEFLIYFQGNSAPDKSGLPSDRFSAERTGGSVSTLTIQRTQQEDSAVYLCASSLSPFGGGGAGEQFFGPGTRLTVL.

The chain links TRBV10-3 to TRBJ2-3, with D maybe TRBD1 (6 bases). The CDR3 covers 15 residues. The V gene's germline CDR1 is ENHRY and CDR2 SYGVKD. Between the trimmed V and J ends, which lost 6 bases and 0 bases, there was a span of 13 bases. This CDR3 reads CAIRETGPSTDTQYF. Here the CDR3 DNA reads TGTGCCATCAGAGAGACAGGTCCTAGCACAGATACGCAGTATTTT.

The genes are TRBV5-5 and TRBJ2-5, with D unresolved. CDR1 is SGHKS and CDR2 is YYEKEE in the germline V gene (reference sequence). The CDR3 covers 11 residues. Between the trimmed V and J ends, which lost 4 bases and 1 base, there was a span of 2 bases. The CDR3 DNA sequence: TGTGCCAGCAGCGCCCAAGAGACCCAGTACTTC. This sequence encodes CASSAQETQYF.

V is TRBV5-5 and J is TRBJ1-6; maybe TRBD1 (6 bases). In germline, CDR1 is SGHKS, CDR2 YYEKEE (reference sequence). Between the trimmed V and J ends, which lost 0 bases and 10 bases, there was a span of 14 bases. The CDR3 runs 15 residues. The CDR3 loop reads CASSLVGGPDSPLHF. CDR3 DNA sequence: TGTGCCAGCAGCTTGGTGGGGGGCCCTGACTCACCCCTCCACTTT.

CDR3 nucleotides: TGTGCCTGGGGTTCTGTAGGTGGCTACACCTTC. It codes for CAWGSVGGYTF. This chain links TRBV30 with TRBJ1-2; D gene unclear. The germline V gene encodes CDR1 GTSNPN and CDR2 SVGIG (reference sequence). This CDR3 spans 11 amino acids. V shed 5 bases and J shed 7 bases, with 11 bases lying between them.

The V call is TRBV6-5, the J call TRBJ1-5; 7 bases map to TRBD1. The V segment lost 0 bases and the J segment 1 base; nucleotides outside the gene matches: 0. The CDR3 sequence is 15 residues long. CDR1 is MNHEY, CDR2 SVGAGI, per germline. The CDR3 region has the DNA TGTGCCAGCAGTTACTCGACAGGGAGCAATCAGCCCCAGCATTTT. Residues: CASSYSTGSNQPQHF.

In DNA, the CDR3 is TGTGCCACCAGCAGAGATCGGGACAGGGTCGGCAAACTGTTTTTT. Amino acids: CATSRDRDRVGKLFF. This chain uses TRBV15 with TRBJ1-4, with TRBD1 matching 9 bases. The CDR3 has 15 amino acids. CDR1 is LNHNV and CDR2 is YYDKDF in the germline V gene (reference sequence). V lost 0 bases, J lost 11 bases, and 7 bases stayed unmatched.

The rearrangement uses TRBV19 and TRBJ1-2, with no clear D. Germline V gene lookup returns CDR1 LNHDA and CDR2 SQIVND (reference sequence). Trimming removed 6 bases at V and 0 bases at J, with 14 bases between. The CDR3 is 15 residues long. CDR3 DNA sequence: TGTGCCAGTAGGGACCCTGGGGTAACTAACTATGGCTACACCTTC. This encodes CASRDPGVTNYGYTF.